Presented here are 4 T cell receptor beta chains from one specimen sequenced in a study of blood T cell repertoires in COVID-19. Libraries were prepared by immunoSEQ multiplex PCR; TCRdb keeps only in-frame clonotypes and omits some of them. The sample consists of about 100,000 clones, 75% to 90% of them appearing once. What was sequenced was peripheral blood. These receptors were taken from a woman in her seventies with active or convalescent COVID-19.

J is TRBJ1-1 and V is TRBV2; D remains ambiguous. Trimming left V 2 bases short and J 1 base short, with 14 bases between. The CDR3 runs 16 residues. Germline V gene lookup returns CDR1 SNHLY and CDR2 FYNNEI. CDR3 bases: TGTGCCAGCAGTGAAAGGTCGGGAAGGGAGAACACTGAAGCTTTCTTT. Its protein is CASSERSGRENTEAFF.

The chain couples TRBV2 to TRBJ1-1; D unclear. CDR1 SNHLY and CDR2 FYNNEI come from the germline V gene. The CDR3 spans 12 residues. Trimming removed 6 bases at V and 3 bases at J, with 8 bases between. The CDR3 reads CASRPGDTEAFF. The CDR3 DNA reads TGTGCCAGCAGACCCGGGGACACTGAAGCTTTCTTT.

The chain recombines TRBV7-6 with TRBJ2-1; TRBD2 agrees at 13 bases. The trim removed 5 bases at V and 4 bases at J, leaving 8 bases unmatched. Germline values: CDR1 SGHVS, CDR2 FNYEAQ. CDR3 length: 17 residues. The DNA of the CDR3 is TGTGCCAGCAGCCCTATACCGACTAGCGGGGGGTACAATGAGCAGTTCTTC. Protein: CASSPIPTSGGYNEQFF.

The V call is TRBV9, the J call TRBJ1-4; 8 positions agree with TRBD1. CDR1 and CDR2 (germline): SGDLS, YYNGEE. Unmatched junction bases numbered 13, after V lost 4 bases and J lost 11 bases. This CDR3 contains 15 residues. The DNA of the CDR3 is TGTGCCAGCAGCCCCGGACAGGGCCCTGGAACGAAACTGTTTTTT. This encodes CASSPGQGPGTKLFF.